Listed here are 22 T cell receptor beta chains from one sample, sequenced in a study of cytomegalovirus exposure and HLA in healthy donors. 60 Vbeta and 13 Jbeta primers were used in PCR. Here immunoSEQ multiplex PCR was the method, and the copy in TCRdb shows in-frame clones only, minus some. The sample shows roughly 100,000 clones, more than 9.5% of them seen only once. Source material: PBMCs. These receptors came from a man aged 40-49 years in good health and CMV-seropositive.

The gene calls are TRBV6-1 and TRBJ2-1, with D maybe TRBD2 (6 bases). The CDR3 runs 14 residues. Trimming left V 1 base short and J 6 bases short, with 10 bases between. The germline gives CDR1 MNHNS, CDR2 SASEGT. The CDR3 DNA is TGTGCCAGCAGTGAAGGCCGGGACTTCAATGAGCAGTTCTTC. Its protein is CASSEGRDFNEQFF.

This clone was picked up a small number of times. The chain carries TRBV5-4 and TRBJ2-7; the match to TRBD2 covers 11 bases. J was trimmed by 5 bases and V by 3 bases; bases with no gene match: 4. The germline V gene has CDR1 SGHNT and CDR2 YYREEE (reference sequence). The CDR3 has 14 residues. Here the CDR3 DNA reads TGTGCCAGCAGCTCCGGACTAGCGGGCCACGAGCAGTACTTC. Translating it yields CASSSGLAGHEQYF.

The chain is built from TRBV7-9 and TRBJ1-1; TRBD1 is a possible D gene (5 bases). The CDR3 extends over 16 amino acids. Germline lookup yields CDR1 SEHNR and CDR2 FQNEAQ (reference sequence). V lost 1 base and J 3 bases, leaving 15 bases between the germline ends. The CDR3 sequence: CASSLGSGGVDTEAFF. CDR3 sequence (DNA): TGTGCCAGCAGCTTAGGGTCGGGGGGTGTGGACACTGAAGCTTTCTTT.

In this sample, this clone turned up a few times. The V call is TRBV6-1, the J call TRBJ2-5, with D unresolved. V lost 7 bases to trimming and J lost 1 base, with 16 bases between them. The CDR3 has 15 amino acids. Germline V gives CDR1 MNHNS, CDR2 SASEGT. The CDR3, as DNA: TGTGCCAGCATTCCTGGTCTGGCGGTCCAAGAGACCCAGTACTTC. Protein product: CASIPGLAVQETQYF.

This clone came up a few times. This chain connects TRBV4-1 to TRBJ1-5; a weak D match, TRBD1 (5 bases). The CDR3 consists of 14 residues. V was clipped by 4 bases and J by 4 bases, with 11 bases between them. The V gene's germline CDR1 is MGHRA and CDR2 YSYEKL. In DNA, the CDR3 is TGCGCCAGCAGCCTGGGACTACCTAATCAGCCCCAGCATTTT. It specifies CASSLGLPNQPQHF.

The J gene is TRBJ1-5, the V gene TRBV27; D possibly corresponds to TRBD1 (5 bases). Germline values: CDR1 MNHEY, CDR2 SMNVEV (reference sequence). The CDR3 is 18 amino acids. The germline V and J ends were trimmed by 4 bases and 7 bases, with 26 bases remaining between them. This CDR3 reads CASSSRDRGGPLKQPQHF. The CDR3 nucleotides are TGTGCCAGCAGTTCCCGGGACCGGGGAGGGCCATTGAAACAGCCCCAGCATTTT.

This clone turned up a few times. The chain is built from TRBV29-1 and TRBJ2-1, with 9 bases identical to TRBD2. V gave up 7 bases and J gave up 4 bases; unmatched junction bases: 8. CDR1 and CDR2 (germline): SQVTM, ANQGSEA. This CDR3 is 14 amino acids long. Written as DNA, the CDR3 is TGCAGCGCCGATAGTAGCGGGAGTTACAATGAGCAGTTCTTC. This sequence encodes CSADSSGSYNEQFF.

There are a few counts of this clone. The chain has TRBV7-2 and TRBJ2-7; the match to TRBD2 covers 7 bases. Per the germline V gene, CDR1 is SGHTA and CDR2 is FQGNSA. V trimming: 5 bases; J trimming: 0 bases; junction bases outside the gene matches: 10. CDR3 size: 16 residues. The CDR3 DNA follows: TGTGCCAGCAGCCCAGCCCCCAGCGGGGTCTCCTACGAGCAGTACTTC. As protein: CASSPAPSGVSYEQYF.

The sample holds a few counts of this clone. This chain links TRBV2 with TRBJ2-7; a weak D match, TRBD2 (5 bases). V was clipped by 8 bases and J by 3 bases, with 14 bases between them. This CDR3 is built from 13 residues. Per germline, CDR1 SNHLY and CDR2 FYNNEI. This CDR3 reads CASSTGIHYEQYF. CDR3 nucleotide sequence: TGTGCCAGCTCAACCGGGATCCACTACGAGCAGTACTTC.

The chain recombines TRBV5-1 with TRBJ2-5; no definite D call. CDR3 length: 15 residues. V was pared by 0 bases and J by 5 bases, with 14 bases between. Germline V gene sequence: CDR1 SGHRS, CDR2 YFSETQ. The CDR3 is CASSLALRSGETQYF. CDR3 nucleotides: TGCGCCAGCAGCTTGGCGCTCCGGAGTGGGGAGACCCAGTACTTC.

This clone was counted between two and nine times. The chain links TRBV25-1 to TRBJ2-7; possible D gene TRBD1, 6 bases. From germline, CDR1 is MGHDK and CDR2 SYGVNS. V dropped 3 bases and J dropped 1 base, with 13 bases sitting between them. The CDR3 has 15 amino acids. This CDR3 reads CASSEAGVNSYEQYF. The CDR3 nucleotides read TGTGCCAGCAGTGAGGCAGGGGTAAATTCCTACGAGCAGTACTTC.

The V and J genes are TRBV19 and TRBJ2-7; TRBD2 agrees at 8 bases. The CDR3 extends over 14 amino acids. The V gene end was trimmed by 2 bases and the J gene end by 4 bases; junction bases not matched to a gene: 4. Germline V gives CDR1 LNHDA, CDR2 SQIVND (reference sequence). This CDR3 reads CASSILAGTYEQYF. CDR3 DNA: TGTGCCAGTAGTATACTAGCGGGTACGTACGAGCAGTACTTC. Variable domain in full (rest from reference TRBV19 and TRBJ2-7): DGGITQSPKYLFRKEGQNVTLSCEQNLNHDAMYWYRQDPGQGLRLIYYSQIVNDFQKGDIAEGYSVSREKKESFPLTVTSAQKNPTAFYLCASSILAGTYEQYFGPGTRLTVT.

This clone was seen more than once but under ten times. The chain links TRBV30 to TRBJ2-7; D unresolved. CDR1 GTSNPN and CDR2 SVGIG come from the germline V gene (reference sequence). Deletions cut 4 bases from V and 4 bases from J, with 11 bases between. The CDR3 spans 12 residues. The CDR3 loop is CAWTSAAYEQYF. The CDR3 region has the DNA TGTGCCTGGACTTCCGCGGCTTACGAGCAGTACTTC.

There are a few counts of this clone. V and J are TRBV29-1 and TRBJ2-7; 9 nucleotides line up with TRBD1. Germline V CDR1 and CDR2: SQVTM, ANQGSEA. With 7 bases clipped from V and 3 bases from J, the junction kept 4 bases outside the gene matches. This CDR3 spans 12 amino acids. The CDR3, as DNA: TGCAGCGCGGGACAGGGCAACTACGAGCAGTACTTC. This sequence encodes CSAGQGNYEQYF.

J is TRBJ2-7 and V is TRBV9; TRBD1 aligns across 7 bases. This CDR3 contains 15 residues. The germline V gene has CDR1 SGDLS and CDR2 YYNGEE. J lost 4 bases, V lost 1 base, and 8 bases had no gene match. CDR3 in amino acids: CASSVSGGTTYEQYF. In DNA, the CDR3 is TGTGCCAGCAGCGTATCAGGGGGTACCACGTACGAGCAGTACTTC. Together with reference TRBV9 and TRBJ2-7, the CDR3 gives the full variable domain: DSGVTQTPKHLITATGQRVTLRCSPRSGDLSVYWYQQSLDQGLQFLIQYYNGEERAKGNILERFSAQQFPDLHSELNLSSLELGDSALYFCASSVSGGTTYEQYFGPGTRLTVT.

This clone was observed a handful of times. J is TRBJ2-6 and V is TRBV14, with D possibly matching TRBD2 (6 bases). Germline V gene sequence: CDR1 SGHDN, CDR2 FVKESK. The CDR3 runs 16 residues. Trimming stripped 4 bases from V and 0 bases from J, with 10 bases between. Here the CDR3 DNA reads TGTGCCAGCAGCCTACTCGGGGGCTCTGGGGCCAACGTCCTGACTTTC. Its protein product is CASSLLGGSGANVLTF.

This clone was observed many times. The V and J genes are TRBV2 and TRBJ1-1; D might be TRBD1 (6 bases). Germline-derived CDR1 and CDR2 are SNHLY and FYNNEI. V shed 6 bases and J shed 11 bases, with 13 bases lying between them. This CDR3 spans 11 amino acids. This chain's CDR3 is CASSPDSGAFF. DNA of the CDR3: TGTGCCAGCAGCCCGGACAGTGGGGCTTTCTTT.

The chain is built from TRBV7-2 and TRBJ2-7; D possibly corresponds to TRBD2 (6 bases). V lost 2 bases and J 1 base, leaving 12 bases between the germline ends. Germline CDR1 reads SGHTA; CDR2 reads FQGNSA. This CDR3 is built from 15 residues. The CDR3 DNA is TGTGCCAGCAGCTTACCTTGGACTATGTCCTACGAGCAGTACTTC. This sequence encodes CASSLPWTMSYEQYF.

This clone showed up many times. This chain joins TRBV7-9 and TRBJ2-1; 8 positions match TRBD2. Germline lookup yields CDR1 SEHNR and CDR2 FQNEAQ (reference sequence). The CDR3 covers 15 residues. J gave up 7 bases and V 4 bases, and 9 bases lay outside the gene matches. The CDR3 protein is CASSWGGRRVNEQFF. The CDR3 coding sequence is TGTGCCAGCAGCTGGGGCGGGAGGCGTGTTAATGAGCAGTTCTTC.

The V call is TRBV19, the J call TRBJ2-5; 14 bases agree with TRBD2. The germline V gene encodes CDR1 LNHDA and CDR2 SQIVND (reference sequence). The CDR3 extends over 17 amino acids. With V trimmed by 1 base and J by 7 bases, 8 bases remained unmatched. The DNA for the CDR3 is TGTGCCAGTAGTATAGTTTCGACTAGCGGGAGGGGTCGGACCCAGTACTTC. Amino acids: CASSIVSTSGRGRTQYF.

The V gene is TRBV7-9, the J gene TRBJ1-1; TRBD1 is a possible D gene (6 bases). V lost 2 bases to trimming and J lost 0 bases, with 10 bases between them. CDR1 and CDR2 (germline): SEHNR, FQNEAQ (reference sequence). The CDR3 has 15 amino acids. CDR3 region: CASSLFQGLNTEAFF. CDR3 nucleotide sequence: TGTGCCAGCAGCTTATTTCAGGGGTTGAACACTGAAGCTTTCTTT.

This clone came up a few times. The chain couples TRBV6-6 to TRBJ2-5; TRBD2 might be the D (6 bases). The CDR3 is 14 amino acids. V was clipped by 3 bases and J by 5 bases, with 13 bases between them. The germline gives CDR1 MNHNY, CDR2 SVGAGI (reference sequence). Here the CDR3 DNA reads TGTGCCAGCAGTTATTCGGCTAGCGAGGAGACCCAGTACTTC. Amino acid sequence: CASSYSASEETQYF.